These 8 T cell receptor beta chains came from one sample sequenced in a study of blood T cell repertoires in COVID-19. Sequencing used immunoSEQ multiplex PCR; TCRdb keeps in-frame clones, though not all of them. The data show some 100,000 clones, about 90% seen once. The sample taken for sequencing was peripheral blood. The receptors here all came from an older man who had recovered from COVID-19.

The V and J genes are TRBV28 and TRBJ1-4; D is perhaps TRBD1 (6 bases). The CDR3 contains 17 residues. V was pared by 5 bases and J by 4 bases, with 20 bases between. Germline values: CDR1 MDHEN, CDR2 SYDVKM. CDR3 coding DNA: TGTGCCAGCAGTACTCTAACAGGGTTCAAGGGTAATGAAAAACTGTTTTTT. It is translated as CASSTLTGFKGNEKLFF.

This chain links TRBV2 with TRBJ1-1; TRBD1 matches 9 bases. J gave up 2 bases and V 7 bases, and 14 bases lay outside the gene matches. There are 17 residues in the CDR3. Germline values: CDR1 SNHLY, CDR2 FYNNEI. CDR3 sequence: CASKGHRGPRVNTEAFF. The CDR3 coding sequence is TGTGCCAGCAAGGGCCACAGGGGGCCTAGGGTTAACACTGAAGCTTTCTTT.

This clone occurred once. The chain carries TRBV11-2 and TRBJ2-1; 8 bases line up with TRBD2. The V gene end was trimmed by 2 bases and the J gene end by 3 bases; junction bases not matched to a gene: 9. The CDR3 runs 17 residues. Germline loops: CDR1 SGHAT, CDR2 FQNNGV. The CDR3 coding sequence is TGTGCCAGCAGCTTAAGACCCCTTAGCGGGGTCTACAATGAGCAGTTCTTC. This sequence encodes CASSLRPLSGVYNEQFF.

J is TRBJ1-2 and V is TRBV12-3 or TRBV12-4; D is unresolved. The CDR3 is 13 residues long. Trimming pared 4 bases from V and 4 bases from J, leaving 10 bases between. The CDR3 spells CASSSPLSYGYTF. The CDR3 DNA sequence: TGTGCCAGCAGTTCCCCTTTGTCCTATGGCTACACCTTC.

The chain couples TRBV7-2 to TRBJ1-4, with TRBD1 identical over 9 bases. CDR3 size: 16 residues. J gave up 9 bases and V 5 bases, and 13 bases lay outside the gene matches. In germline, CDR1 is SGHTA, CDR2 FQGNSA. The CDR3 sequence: CASSHGTGTGLKKLFF. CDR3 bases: TGTGCCAGCAGCCATGGCACCGGGACAGGGTTAAAAAAACTGTTTTTT. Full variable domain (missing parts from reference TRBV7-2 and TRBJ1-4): GAGVSQSPSNKVTEKGKDVELRCDPISGHTALYWYRQSLGQGLEFLIYFQGNSAPDKSGLPSDRFSAERTGGSVSTLTIQRTQQEDSAVYLCASSHGTGTGLKKLFFGSGTQLSVL.

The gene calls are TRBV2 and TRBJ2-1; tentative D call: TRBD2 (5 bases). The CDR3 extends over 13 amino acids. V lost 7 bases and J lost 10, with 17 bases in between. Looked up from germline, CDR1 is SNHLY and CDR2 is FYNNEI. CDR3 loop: CASITDSVGEQFF. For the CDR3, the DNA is TGTGCCAGCATTACCGATAGCGTAGGGGAGCAGTTCTTC.

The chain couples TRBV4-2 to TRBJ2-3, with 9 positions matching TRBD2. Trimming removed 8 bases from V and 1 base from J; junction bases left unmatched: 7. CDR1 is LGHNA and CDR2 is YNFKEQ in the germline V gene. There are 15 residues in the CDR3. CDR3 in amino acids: CASAVVAGGTDTQYF. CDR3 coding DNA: TGTGCCAGCGCAGTGGTAGCGGGGGGCACAGATACGCAGTATTTT.

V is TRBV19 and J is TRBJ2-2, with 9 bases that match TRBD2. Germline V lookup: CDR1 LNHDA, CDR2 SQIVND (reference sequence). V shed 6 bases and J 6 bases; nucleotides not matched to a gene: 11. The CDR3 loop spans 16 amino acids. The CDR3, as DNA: TGTGCCAGTAGACACGCCGGGACTAGCTGGGCCGGGGAGCTGTTTTTT. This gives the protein CASRHAGTSWAGELFF.